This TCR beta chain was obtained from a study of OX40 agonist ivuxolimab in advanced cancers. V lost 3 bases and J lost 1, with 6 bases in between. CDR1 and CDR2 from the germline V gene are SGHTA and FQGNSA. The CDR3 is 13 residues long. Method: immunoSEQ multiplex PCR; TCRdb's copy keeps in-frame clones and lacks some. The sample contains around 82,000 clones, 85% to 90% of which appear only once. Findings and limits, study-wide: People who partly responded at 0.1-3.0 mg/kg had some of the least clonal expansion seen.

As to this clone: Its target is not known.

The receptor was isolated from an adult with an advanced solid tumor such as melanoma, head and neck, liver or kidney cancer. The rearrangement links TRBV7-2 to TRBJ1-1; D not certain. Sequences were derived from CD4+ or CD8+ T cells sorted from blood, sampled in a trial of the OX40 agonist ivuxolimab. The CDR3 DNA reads TGTGCCAGCAGCTTGCGGGGGAACACTGAAGCTTTCTTT. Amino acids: CASSLRGNTEAFF.